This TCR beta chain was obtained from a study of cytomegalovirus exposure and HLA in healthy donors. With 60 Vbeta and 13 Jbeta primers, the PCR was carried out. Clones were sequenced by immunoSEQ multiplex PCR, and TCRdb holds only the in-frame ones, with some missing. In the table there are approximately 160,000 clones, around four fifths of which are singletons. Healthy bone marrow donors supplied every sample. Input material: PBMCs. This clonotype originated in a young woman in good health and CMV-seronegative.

The CDR3 nucleotides are TGTGCCAGCAGCTTGACGGGCAGGGGAACCGAGCAGTACTTC. Translation gives CASSLTGRGTEQYF. J is TRBJ2-7 and V is TRBV11-3; a weak D match, TRBD1 (6 bases). This CDR3 is 14 amino acids long. V lost 3 bases to trimming and J lost 6 bases, with 15 bases between them. Germline assignment: CDR1 SGHNT and CDR2 YENEEA. The full variable domain, with the rest looked up from reference TRBV11-3 and TRBJ2-7, is EAGVVQSPRYKIIEKKQPVAFWCNPISGHNTLYWYLQNLGQGPELLIRYENEEAVDDSQLPKDRFSAERLKGVDSTLKIQPAELGDSAVYLCASSLTGRGTEQYFGPGTRLTVT.